This T cell receptor (beta chain) emerged from a study of blood T cell repertoires in COVID-19 (dated by TCRdb to 2018 to 2020). Background on the whole study: The collaborator samples originated in the United States, Italy and Spain and spanned the acute and convalescent phases of COVID-19. Nearly every sample came with metadata listing a de-identified subject ID, COVID-19 status, age in years and sex. The samples were drawn from two sources: the first 160 participants of the ongoing ImmuneRACE study, and 1,254 subjects contributed by 6 global collaborators. Where available, HLA class I and class II types were obtained from metadata supplied by the sample provider rather than from assay-based typing. The repertoires were made available in a free public database intended to serve as a resource for research on the immune response to SARS-CoV-2. Subjects who had been exposed to COVID-19, were actively infected with it, or had recovered from it provided the deeply sampled blood TCRbeta repertoires that made up the dataset. The prospective study material was composed of cDNA or gDNA derived from T cells, B-cell-depleted T cells, or PBMCs.

Note on this clone: It lacks a known antigen. Base quality data are lacking; no much larger clone is found one base away.

The germline V gene encodes CDR1 MNHNY and CDR2 SVGAGI (reference sequence). Including cysteine and phenylalanine, the CDR3 has 14 amino acids. This entry keeps only the CDR3 DNA: 42 bases, framed from base 1. V is pruned by 6 bases and J by 1 base, leaving 2 bases of the junction without a gene match. One collaborating source in Seattle enrolled patients during active infection and followed them longitudinally through the course of disease. The collaborating institutions used their own protocols to collect whole blood in K2EDTA tubes. For TCRbeta analysis, collaborator samples were shipped as frozen whole blood, as isolated PBMCs, or as DNA extracted from either sample type. The immunoSEQ Assay, a bias-controlled multiplex PCR, was used to amplify TCRbeta CDR3 regions from genomic DNA. In the authors' own workflow: Within the assay, amplification of reference gene primers was used to estimate how many nucleated cells each sample contained. To quantify the absolute abundance of each unique TCRbeta CDR3 rearrangement, sequence reads were collapsed and filtered. Productive Simpson clonality was computed per sample as the square root of Simpson's diversity index over productive rearrangements. In TCRdb, the immuneACCESS table is reduced to in-frame sequences with V and J assigned. These tables do not hold every clone; where another copy was compared, an unresolved V gene accounts for under half, and the others remain unexplained. D and trimming come from the DNA, and the V and J calls and clone size come from that table. The sample table contains around 210,000 clones; only one count was recorded for under 85% of them. Of the sample, about 7.8% is held by the ten largest clones.

Paper-wide results and their limitations: How much clinical and demographic metadata was included differed by source and by participant, and the metadata was provided uncurated.

The sample was peripheral blood. The sequence links TRBV6-6 to TRBJ2-3, and 9 junction bases match TRBD2. This clonotype was sampled from a woman older than 75 with COVID-19, enrolled during active disease. The CDR3 reads as follows: CASRERGGTDTQYF. The bases are TGTGCCAGCAGGGAGCGGGGGGGCACAGATACGCAGTATTTT.